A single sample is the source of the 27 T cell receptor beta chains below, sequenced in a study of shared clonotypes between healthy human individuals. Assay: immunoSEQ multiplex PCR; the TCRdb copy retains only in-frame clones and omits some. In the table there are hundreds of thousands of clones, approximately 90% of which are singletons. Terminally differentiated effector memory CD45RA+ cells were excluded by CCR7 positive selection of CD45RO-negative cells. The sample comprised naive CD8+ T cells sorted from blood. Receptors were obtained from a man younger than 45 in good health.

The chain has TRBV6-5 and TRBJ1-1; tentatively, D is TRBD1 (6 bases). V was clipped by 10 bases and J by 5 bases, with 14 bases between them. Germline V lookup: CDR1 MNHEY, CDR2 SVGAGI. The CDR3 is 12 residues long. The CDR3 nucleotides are TGTGCCACCCGAGGGGGGGAGACTGAAGCTTTCTTT. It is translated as CATRGGETEAFF.

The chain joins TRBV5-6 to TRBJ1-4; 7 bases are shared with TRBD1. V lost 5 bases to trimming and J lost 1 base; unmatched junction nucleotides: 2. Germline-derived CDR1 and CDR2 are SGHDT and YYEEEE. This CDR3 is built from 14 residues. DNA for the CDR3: TGTGCCAGCAGGGCAGGGGGAACTAATGAAAAACTGTTTTTT. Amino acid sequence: CASRAGGTNEKLFF.

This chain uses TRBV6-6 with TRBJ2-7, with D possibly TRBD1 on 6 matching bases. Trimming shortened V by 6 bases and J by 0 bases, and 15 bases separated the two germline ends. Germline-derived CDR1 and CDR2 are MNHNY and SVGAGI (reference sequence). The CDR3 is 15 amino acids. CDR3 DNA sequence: TGTGCCAGCAGAACAACCCAGGGGCCCTCCTACGAGCAGTACTTC. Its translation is CASRTTQGPSYEQYF.

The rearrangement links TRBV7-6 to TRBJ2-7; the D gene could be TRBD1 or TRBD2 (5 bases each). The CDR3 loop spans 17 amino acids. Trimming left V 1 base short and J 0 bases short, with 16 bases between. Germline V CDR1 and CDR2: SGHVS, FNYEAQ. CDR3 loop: CASSLEQGTAHSYEQYF. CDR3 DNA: TGTGCCAGCAGCTTAGAGCAAGGGACCGCACACTCCTACGAGCAGTACTTC.

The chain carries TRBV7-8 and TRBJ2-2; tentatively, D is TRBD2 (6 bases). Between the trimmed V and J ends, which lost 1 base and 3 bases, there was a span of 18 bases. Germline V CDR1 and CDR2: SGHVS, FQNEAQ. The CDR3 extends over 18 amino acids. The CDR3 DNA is TGTGCCAGCAGCTTAGATATCACGGGGGAGCGGTACACCGGGGAGCTGTTTTTT. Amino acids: CASSLDITGERYTGELFF.

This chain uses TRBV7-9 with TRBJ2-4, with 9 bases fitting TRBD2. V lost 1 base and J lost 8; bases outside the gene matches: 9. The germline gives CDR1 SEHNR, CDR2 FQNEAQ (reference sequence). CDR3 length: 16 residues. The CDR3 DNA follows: TGTGCCAGCAGCTTAGTACTTAGCGGGAGTTCTCACATTCAGTACTTC. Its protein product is CASSLVLSGSSHIQYF.

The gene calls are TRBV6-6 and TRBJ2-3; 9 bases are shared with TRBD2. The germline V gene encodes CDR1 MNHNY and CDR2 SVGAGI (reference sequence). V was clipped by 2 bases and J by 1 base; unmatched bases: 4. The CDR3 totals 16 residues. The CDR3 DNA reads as TGTGCCAGCAGTTACGCGGTAGCGGGGGGCACAGATACGCAGTATTTT. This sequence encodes CASSYAVAGGTDTQYF.

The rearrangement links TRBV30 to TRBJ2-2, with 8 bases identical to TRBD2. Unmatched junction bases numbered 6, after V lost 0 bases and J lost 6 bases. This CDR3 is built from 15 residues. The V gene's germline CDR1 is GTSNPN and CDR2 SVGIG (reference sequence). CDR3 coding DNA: TGTGCCTGGAGTGTGGATACGGGACTAGCCGGGGAGCTGTTTTTT. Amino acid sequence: CAWSVDTGLAGELFF.

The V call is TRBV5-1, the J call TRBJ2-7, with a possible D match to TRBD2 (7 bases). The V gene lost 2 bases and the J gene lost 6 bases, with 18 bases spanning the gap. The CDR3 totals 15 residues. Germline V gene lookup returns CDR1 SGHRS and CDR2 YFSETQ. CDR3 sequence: CASSFRGGEYAEQYF. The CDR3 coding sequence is TGCGCCAGCAGCTTTAGAGGGGGGGAATATGCCGAGCAGTACTTC.

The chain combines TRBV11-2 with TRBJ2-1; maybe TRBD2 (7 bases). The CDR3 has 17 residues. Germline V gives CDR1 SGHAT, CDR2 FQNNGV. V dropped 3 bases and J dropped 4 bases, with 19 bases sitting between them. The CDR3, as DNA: TGTGCCAGCAGCTTCGGCCGCAGGGGAGCGGGGTACAATGAGCAGTTCTTC. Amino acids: CASSFGRRGAGYNEQFF.

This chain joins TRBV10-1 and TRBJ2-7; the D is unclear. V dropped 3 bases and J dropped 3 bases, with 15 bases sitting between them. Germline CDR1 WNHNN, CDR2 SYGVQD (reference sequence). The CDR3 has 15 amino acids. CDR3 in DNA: TGCGCCAGCAGTGATTCGGCTAGTAGGGACTACGAGCAGTACTTC. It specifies CASSDSASRDYEQYF.

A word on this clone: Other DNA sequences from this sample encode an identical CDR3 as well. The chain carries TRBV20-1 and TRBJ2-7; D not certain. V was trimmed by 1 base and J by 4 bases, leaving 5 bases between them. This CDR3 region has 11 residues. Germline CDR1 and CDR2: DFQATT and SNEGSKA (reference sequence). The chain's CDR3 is CSARVGYEQYF. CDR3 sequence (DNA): TGCAGTGCTAGAGTAGGTTACGAGCAGTACTTC.

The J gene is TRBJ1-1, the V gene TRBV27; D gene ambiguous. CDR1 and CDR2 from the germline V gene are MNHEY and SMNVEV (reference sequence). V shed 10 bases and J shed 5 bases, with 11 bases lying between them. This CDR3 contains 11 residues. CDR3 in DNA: TGTGCCACTAGTCGGGCGACTGAAGCTTTCTTT. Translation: CATSRATEAFF.

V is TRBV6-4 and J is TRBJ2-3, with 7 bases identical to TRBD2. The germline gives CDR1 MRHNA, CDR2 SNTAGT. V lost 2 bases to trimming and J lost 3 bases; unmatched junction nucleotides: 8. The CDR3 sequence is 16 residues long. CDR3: CASSDPGEGRTDTQYF. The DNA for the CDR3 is TGTGCCAGCAGTGACCCCGGGGAGGGGAGGACAGATACGCAGTATTTT.

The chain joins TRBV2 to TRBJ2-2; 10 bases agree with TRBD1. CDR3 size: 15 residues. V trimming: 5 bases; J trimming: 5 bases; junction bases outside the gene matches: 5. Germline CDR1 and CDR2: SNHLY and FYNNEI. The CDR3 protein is CASSNRQGATGELFF. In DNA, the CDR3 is TGTGCCAGCAGTAATAGACAGGGGGCGACCGGGGAGCTGTTTTTT.

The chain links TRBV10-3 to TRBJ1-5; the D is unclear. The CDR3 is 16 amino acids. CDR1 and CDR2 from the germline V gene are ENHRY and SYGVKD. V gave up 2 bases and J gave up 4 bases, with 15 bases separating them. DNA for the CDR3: TGTGCCATCAGTGAGGGGGAGGTCATAGGGAATCAGCCCCAGCATTTT. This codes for CAISEGEVIGNQPQHF.

The CDR3 DNA reads TGTGCCAGCAGCAAAGAAAGGACACCGAACACTGAAGCTTTCTTT. Encoded protein: CASSKERTPNTEAFF. V usage is TRBV7-8 and J usage is TRBJ1-1, with D possibly being TRBD1 (5 bases). Germline CDR1 SGHVS, CDR2 FQNEAQ. This CDR3 is 15 amino acids long. V lost 5 bases and J lost 1, with 14 bases in between.

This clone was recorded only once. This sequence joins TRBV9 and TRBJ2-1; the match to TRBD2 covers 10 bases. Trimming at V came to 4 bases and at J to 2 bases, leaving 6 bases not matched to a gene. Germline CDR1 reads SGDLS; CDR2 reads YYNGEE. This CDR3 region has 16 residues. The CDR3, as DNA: TGTGCCAGCAGCTTCGTAGCGGGAGGTCCCTACAATGAGCAGTTCTTC. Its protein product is CASSFVAGGPYNEQFF.

The CDR3 sequence is CASSPASGTQFF. CDR3 nucleotides: TGTGCCAGCAGCCCGGCTAGCGGGACGCAGTTCTTC. V and J are TRBV9 and TRBJ2-1; TRBD2 aligns across 9 bases. Germline-derived CDR1 and CDR2 are SGDLS and YYNGEE. There are 12 residues in the CDR3. Trimming took 4 bases from V and 12 from J; bases not matched to a gene: 5.

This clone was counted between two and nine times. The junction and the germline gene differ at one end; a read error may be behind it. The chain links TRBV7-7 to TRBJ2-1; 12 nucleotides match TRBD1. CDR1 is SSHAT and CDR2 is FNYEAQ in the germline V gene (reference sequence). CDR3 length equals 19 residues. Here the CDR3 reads CASSSSGTGGQASYNEQFF. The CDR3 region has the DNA TGTGCTAGCAGCTCGTCCGGGACAGGGGGCCAAGCAAGTTACAATGAGCAGTTCTTC.

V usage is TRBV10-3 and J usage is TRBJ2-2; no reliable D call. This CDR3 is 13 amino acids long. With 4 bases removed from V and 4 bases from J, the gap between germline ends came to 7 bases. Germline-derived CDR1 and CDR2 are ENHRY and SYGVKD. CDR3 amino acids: CAISALGTGELFF. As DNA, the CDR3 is TGTGCCATCAGTGCCTTAGGCACCGGGGAGCTGTTTTTT.

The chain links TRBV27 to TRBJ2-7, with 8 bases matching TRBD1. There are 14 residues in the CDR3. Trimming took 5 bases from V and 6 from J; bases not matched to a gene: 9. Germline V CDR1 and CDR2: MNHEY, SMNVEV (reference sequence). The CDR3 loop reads CASSRQGLFSEQYF. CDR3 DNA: TGTGCCAGCAGTCGACAGGGGCTTTTTTCCGAGCAGTACTTC.

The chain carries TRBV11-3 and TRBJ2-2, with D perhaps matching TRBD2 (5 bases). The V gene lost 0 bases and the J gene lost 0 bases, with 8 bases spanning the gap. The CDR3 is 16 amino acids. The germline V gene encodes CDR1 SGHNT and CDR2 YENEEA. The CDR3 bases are TGTGCCAGCAGCTTAGATTCCGGGACGAACACCGGGGAGCTGTTTTTT. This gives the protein CASSLDSGTNTGELFF.

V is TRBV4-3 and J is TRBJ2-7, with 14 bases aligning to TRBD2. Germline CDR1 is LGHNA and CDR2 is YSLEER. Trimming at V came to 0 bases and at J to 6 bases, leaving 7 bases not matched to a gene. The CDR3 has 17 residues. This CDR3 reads CASSQESGTSGSSEQYF. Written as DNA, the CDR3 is TGCGCCAGCAGCCAAGAATCCGGGACTAGCGGGAGTAGCGAGCAGTACTTC.

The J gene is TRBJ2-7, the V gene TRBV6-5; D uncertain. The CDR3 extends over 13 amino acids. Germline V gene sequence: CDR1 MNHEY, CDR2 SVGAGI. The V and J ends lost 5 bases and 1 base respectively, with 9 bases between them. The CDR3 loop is CASSRLVSYEQYF. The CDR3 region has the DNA TGTGCCAGCAGTCGGCTAGTTTCCTACGAGCAGTACTTC.

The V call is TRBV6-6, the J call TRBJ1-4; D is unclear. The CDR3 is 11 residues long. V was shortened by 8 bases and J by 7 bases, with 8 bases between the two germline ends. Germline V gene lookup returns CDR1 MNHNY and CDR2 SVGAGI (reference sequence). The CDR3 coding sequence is TGTGCCAGCCTCGAGGGTGAAAAACTGTTTTTT. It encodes CASLEGEKLFF.

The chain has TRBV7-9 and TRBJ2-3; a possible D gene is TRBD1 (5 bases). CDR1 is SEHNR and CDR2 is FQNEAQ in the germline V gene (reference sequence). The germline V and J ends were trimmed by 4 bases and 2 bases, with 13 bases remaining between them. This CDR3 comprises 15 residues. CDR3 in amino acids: CASSSPAGPTDTQYF. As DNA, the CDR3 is TGTGCCAGCAGCTCCCCCGCAGGGCCCACAGATACGCAGTATTTT. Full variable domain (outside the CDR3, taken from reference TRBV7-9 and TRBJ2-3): DTGVSQNPRHKITKRGQNVTFRCDPISEHNRLYWYRQTLGQGPEFLTYFQNEAQLEKSRLLSDRFSAERPKGSFSTLEIQRTEQGDSAMYLCASSSPAGPTDTQYFGPGTRLTVL.